This T cell receptor beta chain was sequenced for a study of vaccination and CD4 T cells after COVID-19. V shed 4 bases, J shed 4 bases, and the junction held 6 bases outside the gene matches. In germline, CDR1 is KGHDR, CDR2 SFDVKD. CDR3 size: 16 residues. As for this clonotype: Its target is not known.

The treatment here: approximately nine-day PBMC culture with coronavirus spike peptide pools or control peptides (ViraFEST assay). Oncomine TCR Beta short-read sequencing was applied to DNA from cultured CD4+ T cells. TCRdb ran MiXCR on the PCR reads and lists one entry per CDR3 protein. The data contain about 11,000 distinct CDR3 sequences, around 50% of them singletons. Sequencing was done on a sample of CD4+ T cells from blood, cultured in vitro. The clonotype originates from a human donor who had recovered from COVID-19. This chain joins TRBV24-1 and TRBJ2-3; 11 nucleotides line up with TRBD1. The CDR3 here is CATSDTGQGAADTQYF. The CDR3 nucleotides read TGTGCCACCAGTGACACCGGACAGGGGGCCGCAGATACGCAGTATTTT.